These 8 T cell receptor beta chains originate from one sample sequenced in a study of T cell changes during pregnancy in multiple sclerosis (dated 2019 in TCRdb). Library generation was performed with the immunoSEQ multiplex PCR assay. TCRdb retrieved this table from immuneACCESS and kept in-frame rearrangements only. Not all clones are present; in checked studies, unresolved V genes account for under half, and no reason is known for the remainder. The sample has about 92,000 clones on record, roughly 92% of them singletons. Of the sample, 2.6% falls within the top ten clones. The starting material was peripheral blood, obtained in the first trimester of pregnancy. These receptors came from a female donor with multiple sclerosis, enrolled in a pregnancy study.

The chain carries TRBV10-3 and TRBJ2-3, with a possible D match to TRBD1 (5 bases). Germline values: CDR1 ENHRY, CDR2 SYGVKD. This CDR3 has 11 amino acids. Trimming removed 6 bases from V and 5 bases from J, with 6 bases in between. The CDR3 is CAISDRDTQYF. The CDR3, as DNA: TGTGCCATCAGCGACAGAGATACGCAGTATTTT.

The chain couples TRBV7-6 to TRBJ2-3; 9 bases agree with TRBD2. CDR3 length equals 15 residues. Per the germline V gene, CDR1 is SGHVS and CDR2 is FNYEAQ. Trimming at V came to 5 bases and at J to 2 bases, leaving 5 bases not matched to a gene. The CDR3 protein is CASSNSGRTTDTQYF. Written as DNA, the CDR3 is TGTGCCAGCAGCAATAGCGGGAGAACCACAGATACGCAGTATTTT.

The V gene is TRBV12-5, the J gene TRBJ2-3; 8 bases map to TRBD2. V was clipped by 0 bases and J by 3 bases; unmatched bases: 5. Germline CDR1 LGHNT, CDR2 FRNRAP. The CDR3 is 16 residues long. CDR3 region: CASGLVLSGGTDTQYF. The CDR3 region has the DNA TGTGCTAGTGGTTTGGTATTATCGGGAGGGACAGATACGCAGTATTTT.

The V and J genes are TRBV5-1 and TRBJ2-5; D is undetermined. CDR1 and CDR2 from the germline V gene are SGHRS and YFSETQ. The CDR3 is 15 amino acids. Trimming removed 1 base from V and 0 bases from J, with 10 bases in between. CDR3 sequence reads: CASSLRGTYQETQYF. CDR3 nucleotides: TGCGCCAGCAGCTTGAGAGGAACCTACCAAGAGACCCAGTACTTC.

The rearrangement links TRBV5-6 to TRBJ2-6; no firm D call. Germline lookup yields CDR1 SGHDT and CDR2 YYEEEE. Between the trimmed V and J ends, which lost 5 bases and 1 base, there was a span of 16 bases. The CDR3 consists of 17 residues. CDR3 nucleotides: TGTGCCAGCAGTCAACTACTGAGTGGGTCTGGGGCCAACGTCCTGACTTTC. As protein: CASSQLLSGSGANVLTF. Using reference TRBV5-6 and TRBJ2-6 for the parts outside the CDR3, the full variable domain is DAGVTQSPTHLIKTRGQQVTLRCSPKSGHDTVSWYQQALGQGPQFIFQYYEEEERQRGNFPDRFSGHQFPNYSSELNVNALLLGDSALYLCASSQLLSGSGANVLTFGAGSRLTVL.

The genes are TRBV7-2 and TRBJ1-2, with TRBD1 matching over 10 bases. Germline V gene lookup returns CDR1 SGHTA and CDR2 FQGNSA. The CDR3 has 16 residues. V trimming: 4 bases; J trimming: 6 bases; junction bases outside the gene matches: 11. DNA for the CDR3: TGTGCCAGCAGCTACCCGGACAGGGGGAAGGTACATGGCTACACCTTC. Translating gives CASSYPDRGKVHGYTF.

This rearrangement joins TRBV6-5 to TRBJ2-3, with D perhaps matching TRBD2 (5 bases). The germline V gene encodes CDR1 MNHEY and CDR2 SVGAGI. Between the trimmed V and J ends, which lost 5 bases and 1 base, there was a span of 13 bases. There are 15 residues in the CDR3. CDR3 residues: CASSGSLAGTDTQYF. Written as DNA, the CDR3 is TGTGCCAGCAGTGGATCTCTAGCTGGCACAGATACGCAGTATTTT.

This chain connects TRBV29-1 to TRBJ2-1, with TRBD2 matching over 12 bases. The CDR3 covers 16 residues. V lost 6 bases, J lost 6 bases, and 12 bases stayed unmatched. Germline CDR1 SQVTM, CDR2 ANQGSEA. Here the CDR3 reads CSVLLLASGRANEQFF. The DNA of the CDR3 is TGCAGCGTCCTACTACTTGCTAGCGGGAGGGCCAATGAGCAGTTCTTC.